Presented here are 8 T cell receptor beta chains from one specimen sequenced in a study of CD8 T cells in Susac syndrome. Random hexamers were used to reverse transcribe an amount of roughly 0.45 to 1 ug RNA. TCRdb redid the calling of the immunoSEQ multiplex PCR reads with MiXCR, one entry per CDR3 protein. The data hold some 300,000 distinct CDR3 sequences, with approximately 91% observed a single time. Specimen: CD8+ T cells from PBMCs. The receptors here all came from a human donor with multiple sclerosis.

This chain uses TRBV18 with TRBJ2-1; the D is unclear. V was clipped by 3 bases and J by 3 bases, with 9 bases between them. CDR3 length: 14 amino acids. Germline assignment: CDR1 KGHSH and CDR2 LQKENI. CDR3 nucleotide sequence: TGTGCCAGCTCACCCGGACGGAACTACAATGAGCAGTTCTTC. As protein: CASSPGRNYNEQFF.

The CDR3 DNA sequence: TGCAGCGTTGTGGGGGGGGCCTCCCTCCTATATGGCTACACCTTC. This sequence encodes CSVVGGASLLYGYTF. The V gene is TRBV29-1, the J gene TRBJ1-2; TRBD1 is a possible D gene (6 bases). In germline, CDR1 is SQVTM, CDR2 ANQGSEA. CDR3 length: 15 amino acids. Trimming took off 4 bases at V and 5 bases at J, with 20 bases between the two ends.

The chain combines TRBV4-1 with TRBJ2-2; D not certain. The CDR3 has 17 amino acids. Germline-derived CDR1 and CDR2 are MGHRA and YSYEKL. The V end was cut by 0 bases, the J end by 0 bases, with 11 bases between. CDR3 amino acids: CASSQDYGLSNTGELFF. The CDR3 nucleotides read TGCGCCAGCAGCCAAGATTACGGCCTTTCGAACACCGGGGAGCTGTTTTTT.

J is TRBJ2-5 and V is TRBV27; no firm D call. Germline CDR1 MNHEY, CDR2 SMNVEV (reference sequence). Trimming shortened V by 6 bases and J by 7 bases, and 12 bases separated the two germline ends. The CDR3 has 12 residues. This chain's CDR3 is CASSPGPWTQYF. The DNA of the CDR3 is TGTGCCAGCAGCCCCGGGCCATGGACCCAGTACTTC.

A single count supports this clonotype. Here the CDR3 DNA reads TGTGCCAGCAGTGAACAACCGCTCATGAACACTGAAGCTTTCTTT. Its protein is CASSEQPLMNTEAFF. The chain uses TRBV2 and TRBJ1-1; the D is unclear. This CDR3 spans 15 amino acids. Per germline, CDR1 SNHLY and CDR2 FYNNEI. The germline V and J ends were trimmed by 2 bases and 0 bases, with 10 bases remaining between them.

The chain has TRBV27 and TRBJ2-5, with D perhaps matching TRBD1 or TRBD2 (5 bases each). Trimming shortened V by 2 bases and J by 4 bases, and 11 bases separated the two germline ends. CDR3 length equals 14 residues. Germline V gene lookup returns CDR1 MNHEY and CDR2 SMNVEV (reference sequence). CDR3 sequence: CASSLIGAGETQYF. The CDR3 DNA sequence: TGTGCCAGCAGTTTAATCGGGGCGGGAGAGACCCAGTACTTC.

This chain connects TRBV29-1 to TRBJ1-2; no clear D. CDR3 length equals 15 residues. The V and J ends lost 4 bases and 4 bases respectively, with 19 bases between them. Germline values: CDR1 SQVTM, CDR2 ANQGSEA. The CDR3 loop is CSVVLLGEWSYGYTF. The CDR3 nucleotides are TGCAGCGTTGTTTTGCTCGGGGAGTGGAGCTATGGCTACACCTTC.

The chain joins TRBV2 to TRBJ2-3; TRBD2 agrees at 13 bases. CDR3 size: 16 residues. CDR1 and CDR2 (germline): SNHLY, FYNNEI. J gave up 5 bases and V 0 bases, and 2 bases lay outside the gene matches. The CDR3 loop reads CASSEALAGGKDTQYF. CDR3 bases: TGTGCCAGCAGTGAAGCACTAGCGGGAGGGAAAGATACGCAGTATTTT.